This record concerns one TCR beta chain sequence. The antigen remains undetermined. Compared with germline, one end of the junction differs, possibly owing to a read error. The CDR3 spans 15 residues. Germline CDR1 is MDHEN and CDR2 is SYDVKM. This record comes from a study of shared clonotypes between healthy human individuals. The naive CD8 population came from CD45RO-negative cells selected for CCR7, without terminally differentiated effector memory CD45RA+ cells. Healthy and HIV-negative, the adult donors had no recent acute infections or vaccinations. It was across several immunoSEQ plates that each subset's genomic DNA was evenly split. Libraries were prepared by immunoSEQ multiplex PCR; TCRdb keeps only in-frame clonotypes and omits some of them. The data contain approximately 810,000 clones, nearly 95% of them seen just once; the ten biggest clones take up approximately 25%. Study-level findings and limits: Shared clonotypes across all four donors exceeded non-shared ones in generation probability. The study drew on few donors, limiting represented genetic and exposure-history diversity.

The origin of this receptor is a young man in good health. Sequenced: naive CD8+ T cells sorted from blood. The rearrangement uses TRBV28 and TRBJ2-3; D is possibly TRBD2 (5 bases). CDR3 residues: CASSWWESSTDTQYF. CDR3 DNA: TGTGCCAGTAGTTGGTGGGAGTCCTCTACAGATACGCAGTATTTT.